One sample yielded the 5 T cell receptor beta chains listed below, sequenced in a study of Ad26.COV2.S vaccination and SARS-CoV-2 variants (dated by TCRdb to the early 2020s). Sample treatment or condition, as interpreted from the label and publication: roughly 18 received Ad26.COV2.S at low or high dose, single or two shots; 5 received placebo; per-sample allocation not given. Repertoires of vaccine and placebo recipients were sequenced from samples collected on day 63 after the first injection. Library preparation was by the immunoSEQ multiplex PCR assay. Imported from immuneACCESS, the table was reduced by TCRdb to in-frame sequences with V and J called. These copies leave out some clones; in studies compared against another copy, an unresolved V gene accounts for under half, and the cause of the remainder is not known. The sample includes around 300,000 clones, with around 89% observed a single time. Roughly 5% of the sample is taken by the ten largest.

Sample: peripheral blood, taken in a trial of Ad26.COV2.S vaccine versus placebo. These receptors were collected from a person between 18 and 65 years old who received the Ad26.COV2.S COVID-19 vaccine or a placebo.

The rearrangement links TRBV9 to TRBJ2-5, with 7 bases aligning to TRBD1. Germline-derived CDR1 and CDR2 are SGDLS and YYNGEE. The CDR3 covers 14 residues. V lost 4 bases to trimming and J lost 4 bases; unmatched junction nucleotides: 7. CDR3 amino acids: CASSPSTGRETQYF. The CDR3 DNA follows: TGTGCCAGCAGCCCTTCGACAGGGCGAGAGACCCAGTACTTC.

V usage is TRBV19 and J usage is TRBJ2-2; possibly TRBD1 for D (6 bases). The CDR3 totals 13 residues. Germline V gene lookup returns CDR1 LNHDA and CDR2 SQIVND (reference sequence). The V and J ends lost 4 bases and 6 bases respectively, with 9 bases between them. The CDR3 spells CASSTGTSGELFF. The CDR3 bases are TGTGCCAGTAGTACCGGGACATCCGGGGAGCTGTTTTTT.

The chain carries TRBV29-1 and TRBJ1-4; D might be TRBD1 (6 bases). Germline CDR1 reads SQVTM; CDR2 reads ANQGSEA. The V gene lost 5 bases and the J gene lost 5 bases, with 12 bases spanning the gap. CDR3 length: 13 amino acids. The CDR3 loop reads CSVFTGTNEKLFF. CDR3 sequence (DNA): TGCAGCGTTTTCACAGGGACGAATGAAAAACTGTTTTTT.

The V and J genes are TRBV24-1 and TRBJ2-1; D gene ambiguous. Germline loops: CDR1 KGHDR, CDR2 SFDVKD. Trimming removed 6 bases at V and 5 bases at J, with 10 bases between. The CDR3 extends over 13 amino acids. The CDR3 region has the DNA TGTGCCACCAGTTCCCCCCCAAACAATGAGCAGTTCTTC. Its translation: CATSSPPNNEQFF.

This chain joins TRBV2 and TRBJ1-2; tentatively, D is TRBD1 (6 bases). Germline V gene sequence: CDR1 SNHLY, CDR2 FYNNEI. Trimming took 4 bases from V and 8 from J, leaving 17 bases between them. The CDR3 is 14 amino acids. In DNA form, the CDR3 reads TGTGCCAGCAGTGTCGGACGGGGGGCAGACGGCTACACCTTC. It specifies CASSVGRGADGYTF.